One and the same sample provided the 21 T cell receptor beta chains below, sequenced in a study of blood T cell repertoires in COVID-19. The repertoire was sequenced with immunoSEQ multiplex PCR; TCRdb's copy has only in-frame clones and lacks some. The table has 90,000 to 150,000 clones, about 79% seen once. The sample taken for sequencing was peripheral blood. The origin of the receptors is an elderly woman with acute or convalescent COVID-19.

The V call is TRBV4-3, the J call TRBJ1-4; 9 bases align to TRBD1. CDR1 and CDR2 (germline): LGHNA, YSLEER. Trimming at V came to 3 bases and at J to 8 bases, leaving 10 bases not matched to a gene. The CDR3 has 16 residues. The CDR3 reads CASSQVGTGRWEKLFF. DNA for the CDR3: TGCGCCAGCAGCCAGGTTGGGACAGGGCGGTGGGAAAAACTGTTTTTT.

V is TRBV6-5 and J is TRBJ1-5, with 7 bases matching TRBD1. The V gene end was trimmed by 2 bases and the J gene end by 7 bases; junction bases not matched to a gene: 2. The CDR3 is made up of 13 amino acids. Per germline, CDR1 MNHEY and CDR2 SVGAGI. This CDR3 is CASSYQGDQPQHF. The CDR3 DNA is TGTGCCAGCAGTTACCAGGGGGACCAGCCCCAGCATTTT.

This clone has a count of ten or more. The rearrangement uses TRBV6-6 and TRBJ1-1, with D tentatively TRBD1 (5 bases). The CDR3 is 13 amino acids. V lost 6 bases and J 5 bases, leaving 13 bases between the germline ends. Germline values: CDR1 MNHNY, CDR2 SVGAGI (reference sequence). CDR3 coding DNA: TGTGCCAGCAGCCTAGTCAGGGATACTGAAGCTTTCTTT. Its translation: CASSLVRDTEAFF.

The chain links TRBV28 to TRBJ1-3; unclear D gene. The CDR3 runs to 12 residues. The V end lost 4 bases, the J end lost 8 bases, and 9 bases lay between the germline ends. Germline values: CDR1 MDHEN, CDR2 SYDVKM. Here the CDR3 reads CASSSGRYTIYF. Written as DNA, the CDR3 is TGTGCCAGCAGTTCCGGGAGATACACCATATATTTT.

The chain has TRBV6-1 and TRBJ1-6; 9 nucleotides agree with TRBD1. V was pared by 2 bases and J by 10 bases, with 15 bases of the junction left unmatched. The germline V gene encodes CDR1 MNHNS and CDR2 SASEGT. CDR3 size: 18 residues. The CDR3 region has the DNA TGTGCCAGCAGTGAATACTTTACGGGACAGGGAGTCGGATCACCCCTCCACTTT. Encoded protein: CASSEYFTGQGVGSPLHF.

This sequence joins TRBV5-4 and TRBJ1-1; D unclear. The germline V and J ends were trimmed by 4 bases and 0 bases, with 7 bases remaining between them. CDR1 and CDR2 from the germline V gene are SGHNT and YYREEE (reference sequence). CDR3 length: 13 amino acids. Here the CDR3 reads CASSTDLNTEAFF. As DNA, the CDR3 is TGTGCCAGCAGCACAGACCTGAACACTGAAGCTTTCTTT.

The gene calls are TRBV5-1 and TRBJ2-5, with 7 bases that match TRBD1. CDR1 and CDR2 from the germline V gene are SGHRS and YFSETQ. Trimming at V came to 5 bases and at J to 1 base, leaving 5 bases not matched to a gene. This CDR3 contains 14 residues. CDR3 coding DNA: TGCGCCAGCAGACGACAGGGCACCCAAGAGACCCAGTACTTC. It translates to CASRRQGTQETQYF.

V is TRBV19 and J is TRBJ1-6; 8 bases agree with TRBD1. Germline V gene sequence: CDR1 LNHDA, CDR2 SQIVND (reference sequence). V was pared by 6 bases and J by 5 bases, with 3 bases of the junction left unmatched. The length of the CDR3 is 14 residues. As DNA, the CDR3 is TGTGCCAGTAGAGGACAGGGAAATAATTCACCCCTCCACTTT. Residues: CASRGQGNNSPLHF.

This rearrangement joins TRBV28 to TRBJ1-1, with D unclear. Trimming shortened V by 5 bases and J by 1 base, and 11 bases separated the two germline ends. Germline V gives CDR1 MDHEN, CDR2 SYDVKM. This CDR3 spans 14 amino acids. The CDR3 DNA reads TGTGCCAGCAGTCTACCACGGAGGAACACTGAAGCTTTCTTT. It specifies CASSLPRRNTEAFF.

This chain joins TRBV7-2 and TRBJ1-2; D uncertain. Per the germline V gene, CDR1 is SGHTA and CDR2 is FQGNSA. V gave up 5 bases and J gave up 4 bases, with 17 bases separating them. This CDR3 is built from 15 residues. CDR3 amino acids: CASSPGRALVYGYTF. The CDR3 bases are TGTGCCAGCAGCCCCGGGCGGGCGTTAGTCTATGGCTACACCTTC.

This chain uses TRBV2 with TRBJ1-4; D is ambiguous. Trimming pared 7 bases from V and 3 bases from J, leaving 12 bases between. The CDR3 runs to 14 residues. Germline lookup yields CDR1 SNHLY and CDR2 FYNNEI. The DNA for the CDR3 is TGTGCCAGCAAGAGGAGTCGGGCTAATGAAAAACTGTTTTTT. This gives the protein CASKRSRANEKLFF.

The chain has TRBV19 and TRBJ1-2; possibly TRBD1 for D (5 bases). V was clipped by 3 bases and J by 8 bases, with 10 bases between them. There are 12 residues in the CDR3. The germline V gene has CDR1 LNHDA and CDR2 SQIVND (reference sequence). In nucleotides, the CDR3 is TGTGCCAGTAGTATGCCGTGGGGCGGCTACACCTTC. Translated: CASSMPWGGYTF.

This chain connects TRBV28 to TRBJ1-2; 7 bases line up with TRBD1. This CDR3 contains 14 residues. V was pared by 5 bases and J by 5 bases, with 8 bases of the junction left unmatched. Germline CDR1 MDHEN, CDR2 SYDVKM. CDR3 sequence reads: CASSTKRQGYGYTF. CDR3 coding DNA: TGTGCCAGCAGTACTAAAAGACAGGGATATGGCTACACCTTC.

The rearrangement uses TRBV6-5 and TRBJ2-6, with 7 bases matching TRBD1. V gave up 5 bases and J gave up 8 bases; unmatched junction bases: 9. The germline V gene encodes CDR1 MNHEY and CDR2 SVGAGI. There are 15 residues in the CDR3. The CDR3: CASSTHNRGTNVLTF. CDR3 bases: TGTGCCAGCAGTACTCATAACAGGGGAACCAACGTCCTGACTTTC.

The gene calls are TRBV6-6 and TRBJ2-7; TRBD1 matches 9 bases. This CDR3 is 13 amino acids long. Germline V gene lookup returns CDR1 MNHNY and CDR2 SVGAGI (reference sequence). Trimming at V came to 5 bases and at J to 7 bases, leaving 6 bases not matched to a gene. The CDR3: CASSTGQGREQYF. The CDR3 DNA reads TGTGCCAGCAGTACGGGACAGGGACGGGAGCAGTACTTC.

J is TRBJ1-5 and V is TRBV5-1, with D perhaps matching TRBD1 (6 bases). This CDR3 spans 15 amino acids. Trimming removed 5 bases from V and 2 bases from J, with 14 bases in between. The V gene's germline CDR1 is SGHRS and CDR2 YFSETQ. As DNA, the CDR3 is TGCGCCAGCAGTCTGGACAGCCGCCGCAATCAGCCCCAGCATTTT. Amino acid sequence: CASSLDSRRNQPQHF.

V is TRBV5-8 and J is TRBJ1-4; no clear D. Deletions cut 0 bases from V and 4 bases from J, with 4 bases between. CDR1 and CDR2 (germline): SGHTS, YDEGEE. This CDR3 has 13 amino acids. The CDR3 sequence: CASSLDFNEKLFF. For the CDR3, the DNA is TGTGCCAGCAGCTTGGACTTTAATGAAAAACTGTTTTTT.

This clone was seen just once. CDR3 protein: CASKILNTGELFF. Here the CDR3 DNA reads TGTGCCAGTAAAATCCTGAACACCGGGGAGCTGTTTTTT. The rearrangement uses TRBV19 and TRBJ2-2; D is unresolved. This CDR3 region has 13 residues. Deletions cut 7 bases from V and 1 base from J, with 7 bases between. Germline V gives CDR1 LNHDA, CDR2 SQIVND (reference sequence). Combining the CDR3 with reference TRBV19 and TRBJ2-2 gives the whole variable domain DGGITQSPKYLFRKEGQNVTLSCEQNLNHDAMYWYRQDPGQGLRLIYYSQIVNDFQKGDIAEGYSVSREKKESFPLTVTSAQKNPTAFYLCASKILNTGELFFGEGSRLTVL.

This sequence joins TRBV2 and TRBJ2-5; D perhaps matches TRBD1 (6 bases). V lost 11 bases and J lost 5, with 15 bases in between. Per the germline V gene, CDR1 is SNHLY and CDR2 is FYNNEI. This CDR3 is built from 12 residues. The DNA of the CDR3 is TGTGCCGGGACGAAGAGGGGGGAGACCCAGTACTTC. This gives the protein CAGTKRGETQYF.

V usage is TRBV7-3 and J usage is TRBJ2-5; 9 bases agree with TRBD2. Trimming removed 6 bases from V and 1 base from J; junction bases left unmatched: 6. CDR3 length equals 15 residues. Germline assignment: CDR1 SGHTA and CDR2 FQGTGA. This CDR3 reads CASSPTSGPQETQYF. CDR3 nucleotide sequence: TGTGCCAGCAGTCCGACTAGCGGCCCCCAAGAGACCCAGTACTTC.

The rearrangement links TRBV9 to TRBJ2-7, with 8 bases matching TRBD2. The CDR3 contains 14 residues. V lost 4 bases to trimming and J lost 2 bases; unmatched junction nucleotides: 5. The germline CDR1 and CDR2 sequences are SGDLS and YYNGEE. The CDR3 DNA is TGTGCCAGCAGCCCCCGGGAGGGCGCCTACGAGCAGTACTTC. Protein: CASSPREGAYEQYF.